This T cell receptor (beta chain) was documented in a study of molecular identifiers for immune sequencing clone quantification (dated by TCRdb to about 2018). Broadly, across the study: For a replicate experiment, RNA from around 20,000 or 100,000 naive CD8 T cells was divided into five aliquots, of which four were sequenced. This methods study used CD8 T cells to benchmark TCR RNA copy counting and molecular-identifier clustering-based TCR repertoire sequencing (MIDCIRS).

This clonotype was counted only a few times. The target of this receptor is not known. Base qualities were left out, and no much larger clone turns up one base away. Libraries of naive CD8 T cells were generated from roughly 21,000 to 960,000 sorted cells, with 10%, 30% or 50% of the purified RNA used. On a BD FACSAria II, naive CD8 T cells were FACS-sorted as CD8+CD4-CCR7+CD45RA+ and collected into RLT Plus buffer. To test detection sensitivity, Jurkat RNA equal to approximately ten TCR copies was added to samples of about 19,000-1,100,000 naive CD8 T cells. Enrichment of CD8 T cells was performed with RosetteSep CD8+ T Cell Enrichment Cocktail and Ficoll-Paque, after which ACK red cell lysis was carried out. The library was built by means of PCR. The data were produced on a NextSeq 500. Bulk TCR libraries were generated as previously described, with the TCR primers listed in Table S5 used. Purification of total RNA was performed with the Qiagen AllPrep DNA/RNA kit. Before analysis, reads from multiple sequencing runs of one library were combined. Processing in the source paper ran as follows. Reads were retained only if their TCR constant sequence matched exactly, and those retained reads were trimmed to 150 nt and grouped according to their 12-nt molecular barcodes. Within each barcode group, reads were sub-clustered at a 15% Levenshtein threshold, and quality-weighted consensus sequences were built per RNA molecule. Non-functional sequences were excluded, and lower-count sequences lying one edit away from another sequence were also excluded. Based on fitting two negative binomial distributions, any barcode sub-cluster with under 20% of the maximum read count was discarded. In TCRdb, the public reads were trimmed at Q25 with fastp and aligned with MiXCR, with productive beta chains retained. Rows are unified per CDR3 protein, each entry keeping the most common DNA and genes. The V and J calls were determined by TCRdb, not by the authors. The sample table holds about 630,000 distinct CDR3 sequences, of which 25% were seen once. About 0.84% of the sample rests with the top ten.

The CDR3 covers 16 residues, taking in both the cysteine and the phenylalanine. CDR3 DNA is the only sequence kept; it has 48 bases, read in frame from the first base. Reading the germline V gene gives CDR1 LGHNA and CDR2 YSLEER. V is pruned by 3 bases and J by 3 bases, leaving 5 bases of the junction without a gene match. The study at large found these results: Highly expanded clone sizes could be underestimated because identical TCR molecules may share a barcode. Spiked-in Jurkat TCR RNA equivalent to a single cell was reported to be detectable even among 980,000 or so naive CD8 T cells. Modeling indicated about three TCR RNA copies recovered per cell, compared with about 9.7 by digital PCR, which implies a capture efficiency of approximately 31%. When barcode sub-clustering was not used, chimeric consensus sequences inflated TCR diversity, with chimeras reaching as high as 47%. In CMV-specific effector cells, over 97% of molecules were held by clones above 20 RNA copies, whereas under 1% of molecules were held by such clones in naive cells. The naive libraries included spiked-in Jurkat TCR RNA (around 10 copies' worth), and this RNA is not part of the donor repertoire.

This TCR came from a human donor in good health. Some libraries in this study had Jurkat cell RNA spiked in. In this chain, TRBV4-3 is recombined with TRBJ2-2, with 9 bases aligning to TRBD1. Material: naive CD8+ T cells from blood, with Jurkat cell RNA spiked in. The sample's cell subset or site label, decoded: FACS-sorted CD8+CD4-CCR7+CD45RA+ naive T cells. The CDR3 loop reads CASSHTGTGHTGELFF. Here is the DNA: TGCGCCAGCAGCCATACCGGGACAGGGCACACCGGGGAGCTGTTTTTT.